The clone carrying this TCR beta chain was detected only once. This sample was included in a study of T cell changes during pregnancy in multiple sclerosis. Only in-frame clones appear in the TCRdb table, and some are missing; sequencing was by immunoSEQ multiplex PCR. The profile covers 43,000 or so clones, with 70% to 90% appearing a single time and 1.9% taken by the ten largest. Material: peripheral blood, obtained in the first trimester of pregnancy. This clonotype was sampled from a female donor with multiple sclerosis, enrolled in a pregnancy study.

Here the CDR3 reads CASSSYWEGKTEAFF. For the CDR3, the DNA is TGTGCCAGTAGTTCTTACTGGGAGGGGAAGACTGAAGCTTTCTTT. The chain carries TRBV19 and TRBJ1-1; TRBD1 might be the D (5 bases). Germline CDR1 LNHDA, CDR2 SQIVND (reference sequence). Trimming cost V 5 bases and J 5 bases, with 18 bases left between them. This CDR3 is built from 15 residues.